The present T cell receptor (beta chain) was sequenced within a study of blood T cell repertoires in COVID-19. Turning to the study itself: Whether acute or convalescent, the COVID-19 samples came from the United States, Italy and Spain. T cells, B-cell-depleted T cells, or PBMCs supplied cDNA or gDNA.

V was pared by 3 bases and J by 2 bases, with 6 bases of the junction left unmatched. The germline gives CDR1 MNHNS, CDR2 SASEGT. The CDR3 extends over 15 amino acids. Seattle patients were enrolled during active infection and followed longitudinally. Repertoires were generated with immunoSEQ multiplex PCR, while TCRdb's copy carries only in-frame clones and drops some. The sample has roughly 160,000 clones; more than 75% are singletons. The chain carries TRBV6-1 and TRBJ1-1; TRBD1 matches 7 bases. This receptor was obtained from a woman in her seventies with COVID-19, enrolled during active disease. The source material was peripheral blood. The CDR3 here is CASSENTGVNTEAFF. Written as DNA, the CDR3 is TGTGCCAGCAGTGAGAACACAGGGGTTAACACTGAAGCTTTCTTT.